In this sample, the clone carrying this T cell receptor beta chain turned up a few times. Antigen: not known. The sample originates from a study of identical twins. TCRdb re-derived calls from the 5' RACE reads in MiXCR, one entry per CDR3 protein. The table lists hundreds of thousands of distinct CDR3 sequences, 7.1% of them singletons, with less than 2% in the top ten. Regarding the study as a whole: The authors drew conclusions from cross-sectional statistical analysis rather than following the same donors.

The sample also formed part of further work on yellow fever vaccine responses in identical twins.

The TCR originated in a woman between 18 and 29 years old in good health. Source material: PBMCs.

Here the CDR3 DNA reads TGTGCCAGCAGCGGGACAGGGGTGTTGGACACTGAAGCTTTCTTT. It encodes CASSGTGVLDTEAFF. The gene calls are TRBV7-9 and TRBJ1-1; 10 bases match TRBD1. Germline V gene sequence: CDR1 SEHNR, CDR2 FQNEAQ (reference sequence). The V gene end was trimmed by 5 bases and the J gene end by 3 bases; junction bases not matched to a gene: 6. The CDR3 is made up of 15 amino acids. The variable domain in full, completed from reference TRBV7-9 and TRBJ1-1, reads DTGVSQNPRHKITKRGQNVTFRCDPISEHNRLYWYRQTLGQGPEFLTYFQNEAQLEKSRLLSDRFSAERPKGSFSTLEIQRTEQGDSAMYLCASSGTGVLDTEAFFGQGTRLTVV.